The clone carrying this T cell receptor beta chain showed up just a few times. The antigen is unknown. Sequence at one end of the junction differs from germline and may be a read error. This sample was included in a study of T cells in Graves' hyperthyroidism and ophthalmopathy. Findings and limits, study-wide: The majority of expanded thyroid clonotypes above 0.001 also appeared in blood.

The CDR3 extends over 15 amino acids. RNA transcripts yielded amplified TCR beta CDR3 regions. When the TCR CDR3 underwent first-round RT-PCR, the HTBI primer set was used. TCRdb re-analysed the multiplex PCR reads in MiXCR, keeping a single row per CDR3 protein. The sample includes approximately 700,000 distinct CDR3 sequences, just under 45% of them seen just once. This TCR was recovered from an adult man with Graves' disease, either hyperthyroidism or ophthalmopathy (not recorded which). Sequenced material: peripheral blood or thyroid tissue (not recorded which). This chain joins TRBV12-3 or TRBV12-4 and TRBJ1-1; 7 bases match TRBD1. CDR3 sequence reads: CASRPRDRVKTEAFF. The DNA for the CDR3 is TGTGCCAGCAGACCCCGTGACAGGGTGAAAACTGAAGCTTTCTTT.